The T cell receptor (beta chain) described here comes from a study of blood T cell repertoires in COVID-19. The overall study: Both acute and convalescent COVID-19 samples were obtained from the United States, Italy and Spain.

Source study methods: Reference gene primer amplification yielded estimated nucleated cell counts. Sequencing used immunoSEQ multiplex PCR; TCRdb keeps in-frame clones, though not all of them. V, J and clone size reflect that table, while D and trimming were determined from the DNA. This sample has 130,000 to 150,000 clones; roughly 80% occur once, and the top ten carry roughly 3%. Germline CDR1 and CDR2: MNHEY and SVGAGI. The J segment lost 2 bases and the V segment lost 6 bases, leaving 4 bases of the junction unmatched. The CDR3 runs to 13 residues. Sequencing used peripheral blood. The chain carries TRBV6-5 and TRBJ2-7; 7 bases are shared with TRBD1. The receptor was derived from a woman older than 75 with acute or convalescent COVID-19. CDR3 protein: CASRPGTAYEQYF. Written as DNA, the CDR3 is TGTGCCAGCAGACCCGGGACAGCCTACGAGCAGTACTTC.